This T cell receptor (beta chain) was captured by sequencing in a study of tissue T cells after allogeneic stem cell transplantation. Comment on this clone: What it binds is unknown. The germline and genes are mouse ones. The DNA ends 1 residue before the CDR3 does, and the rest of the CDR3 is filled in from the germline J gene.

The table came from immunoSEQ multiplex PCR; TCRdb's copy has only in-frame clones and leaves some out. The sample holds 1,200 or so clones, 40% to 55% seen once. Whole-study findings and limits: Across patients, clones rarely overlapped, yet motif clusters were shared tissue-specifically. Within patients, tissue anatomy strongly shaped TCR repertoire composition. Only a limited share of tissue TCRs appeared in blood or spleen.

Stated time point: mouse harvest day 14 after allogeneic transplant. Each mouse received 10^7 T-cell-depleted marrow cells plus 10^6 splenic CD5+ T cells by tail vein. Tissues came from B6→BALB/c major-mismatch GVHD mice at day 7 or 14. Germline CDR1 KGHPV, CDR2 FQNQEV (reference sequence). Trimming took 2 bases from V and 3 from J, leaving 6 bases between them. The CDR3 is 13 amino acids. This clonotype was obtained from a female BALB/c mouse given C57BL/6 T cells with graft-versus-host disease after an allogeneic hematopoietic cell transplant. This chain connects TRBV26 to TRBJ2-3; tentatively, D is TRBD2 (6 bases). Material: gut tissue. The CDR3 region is CASSLGGAETLYF. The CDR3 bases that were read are TGTGCCAGCAGTCTGGGGGGGGCAGAAACGCTGTAT.